This T cell receptor (beta chain) was identified during a study of T cells in Graves' hyperthyroidism and ophthalmopathy. V dropped 1 base and J dropped 5; count of bases not matched to a gene: 5. The CDR3 runs 15 residues. Germline CDR1 MGHDK, CDR2 SYGVNS. The TCR beta CDR3 regions underwent amplification using RNA transcripts as the source. A set of HTBI primers served as the primers for a first-round RT-PCR of the TCR CDR3. TCRdb passed the multiplex PCR reads through MiXCR, listing each CDR3 protein once. Here the sample spans under 300,000 distinct CDR3 sequences, roughly an eighth being singletons.

The V and J genes are TRBV25-1 and TRBJ2-1; 7 positions match TRBD2. The clonotype originates from a middle-aged woman with Graves' hyperthyroidism. Material for sequencing was blood. The CDR3 DNA is TGTGCCAGCAGTGAATCATCGGCGGGAGACAATGAGCAGTTCTTC. This encodes CASSESSAGDNEQFF.